This is a list of T cell receptor beta chains from one sample in a study of blood T cell repertoires in COVID-19. TCRdb keeps only in-frame clones here, not all; method: immunoSEQ multiplex PCR. The sample shows about 390,000 clones, 80% to 90% of them seen only once. The sequenced material came from peripheral blood. These receptors were collected from a woman aged 60-75 years with COVID-19, enrolled during active disease. The CDR3 runs from the conserved cysteine through the conserved F or W. The order of the fields is D gene, clone size, J gene, V gene, CDR3 protein, CDR3 DNA. D genes are given only for firm matches. Clone size appears in some rows only: once, few, many, or a class for an expanded clone.

NA NA TRBJ1-3 TRBV3-1/TRBV3-2 CASSQEGGADGNTIYF TGTGCCAGCAGCCAAGAGGGAGGGGCTGATGGAAACACCATATATTTT
TRBD1 NA TRBJ1-5 TRBV23-1 CASVTTDRDNQPQHF TGCGCCAGCGTCACCACCGACAGGGATAATCAGCCCCAGCATTTT
NA NA TRBJ1-2 TRBV18 CASSPPERGYTF TGTGCCAGCTCACCCCCCGAGAGGGGCTACACCTTC
TRBD1 NA TRBJ1-2 TRBV5-1 CASSLRPLGTGGGYTF TGCGCCAGCAGCTTAAGGCCACTCGGGACAGGGGGAGGCTACACCTTC
NA NA TRBJ1-1 TRBV12-3/TRBV12-4 CASRFGTEAFF TGTGCCAGCAGATTCGGCACTGAAGCTTTCTTT
TRBD1 NA TRBJ1-2 TRBV9 CASSQQGTGYTF TGTGCCAGCAGCCAACAGGGGACTGGCTACACCTTC
NA NA TRBJ1-2 TRBV11-2 CASSPTGYGYTF TGTGCCAGCAGCCCGACAGGATATGGCTACACCTTC
NA once TRBJ1-1 TRBV3-1/TRBV3-2 CASSQRAKNTEAFF TGTGCCAGCAGCCAGAGGGCCAAGAACACTGAAGCTTTCTTT
TRBD1 NA TRBJ1-2 TRBV19 CASSTRDRGVGNYGYTF TGTGCCAGTAGTACCCGGGACAGGGGAGTGGGAAACTATGGCTACACCTTC
TRBD1 NA TRBJ1-1 TRBV6-5 CASSMDRASTEAFF TGTGCCAGCAGTATGGACAGGGCGAGCACTGAAGCTTTCTTT
NA few TRBJ1-6 TRBV2 CASSAFTGQISNSPLHF TGTGCCAGCAGTGCCTTTACGGGACAAATCTCAAATTCACCCCTCCACTTT
NA NA TRBJ2-1 TRBV4-2 CASSQEPLATVFNEQFF TGTGCCAGCAGCCAAGAACCCCTAGCGACCGTTTTCAATGAGCAGTTCTTC
TRBD1 NA TRBJ1-6 TRBV18 CASSPGTGSNSPLHF TGTGCCAGCTCACCCGGGACAGGGAGCAATTCACCCCTCCACTTT
TRBD1 NA TRBJ1-6 TRBV7-3 CASSLTGESSPLHF TGTGCCAGCAGCCTGACAGGGGAGAGTTCACCCCTCCACTTT
TRBD2 NA TRBJ2-1 TRBV6-5 CASAGTSVYNEQFF TGTGCCAGCGCCGGGACTAGCGTCTACAATGAGCAGTTCTTC
NA NA TRBJ1-1 TRBV3-1/TRBV3-2 CASSQAGEAFF TGTGCCAGCAGCCAAGCAGGGGAAGCTTTCTTT
TRBD2 NA TRBJ2-1 TRBV19 CATRGGTSYNEQFF TGTGCCACCCGCGGGGGGACCTCCTACAATGAGCAGTTCTTC
NA NA TRBJ1-2 TRBV29-1 CSVGGANYGYTF TGCAGCGTTGGAGGTGCTAACTATGGCTACACCTTC
TRBD1 NA TRBJ2-1 TRBV2 CASSDRQGAKNEQFF TGTGCCAGCAGTGATCGGCAGGGGGCGAAGAATGAGCAGTTCTTC
TRBD1 NA TRBJ2-5 TRBV7-3 CASSFGDRPFIETQYF TGTGCCAGCAGTTTTGGGGACAGGCCGTTCATAGAGACCCAGTACTTC
NA once TRBJ1-4 TRBV23-1 CASSRSATNEKLFF TGCGCCAGCAGTCGGTCAGCAACTAATGAAAAACTGTTTTTT
NA NA TRBJ1-1 TRBV14 CASSQQVGLTEAFF TGTGCCAGCAGCCAACAGGTGGGGCTTACTGAAGCTTTCTTT
TRBD1 NA TRBJ2-7 TRBV6-5 CASSYRDRGFYEQYF TGTGCCAGCAGTTACCGGGACAGGGGCTTCTACGAGCAGTACTTC
NA NA TRBJ1-5 TRBV3-1/TRBV3-2 CASSRRGGQPQHF TGTGCCAGCAGCCGCAGGGGAGGGCAGCCCCAGCATTTT
NA many TRBJ2-7 TRBV5-1 CASSLGPRSYEQYF TGCGCCAGCAGCTTGGGTCCGCGCTCCTACGAGCAGTACTTC
NA few TRBJ1-2 TRBV7-9 CASSSIDAGVAGYTF TGTGCCAGCAGCTCGATAGATGCAGGGGTTGCGGGCTACACCTTC